The 18 T cell receptor beta chains below come from one sample, sequenced in a study of blood T cell repertoires in COVID-19. Method: immunoSEQ multiplex PCR; TCRdb's copy keeps in-frame clones and lacks some. The sample lists 490,000 or so clones; roughly 90% were seen once. The sample consisted of PBMCs or T cells enriched from blood (not recorded which). The receptors shown here come from a woman aged 40 to 50 who had recovered from COVID-19.

The J gene is TRBJ1-2, the V gene TRBV12-3 or TRBV12-4, with 7 nucleotides matching TRBD1. The V gene end was trimmed by 6 bases and the J gene end by 8 bases; junction bases not matched to a gene: 6. CDR3 size: 12 residues. The CDR3 loop is CASRVTGVGYTF. The CDR3, as DNA: TGTGCCAGCAGAGTAACAGGGGTAGGCTACACCTTC.

The chain recombines TRBV5-1 with TRBJ1-3; no clear D. The CDR3 runs to 14 residues. Germline loops: CDR1 SGHRS, CDR2 YFSETQ. Trimming cost V 4 bases and J 0 bases, with 8 bases left between them. For the CDR3, the DNA is TGCGCCAGCAGCGACAACTTCTCTGGAAACACCATATATTTT. Protein product: CASSDNFSGNTIYF.

The CDR3 sequence: CASSLDRLAGHYEQYF. In DNA, the CDR3 is TGTGCCAGCAGCTTAGATCGACTAGCGGGACACTACGAGCAGTACTTC. The chain uses TRBV7-2 and TRBJ2-7, with TRBD2 identical over 11 bases. The CDR3 spans 16 residues. Germline CDR1 and CDR2: SGHTA and FQGNSA. Trimming cost V 1 base and J 3 bases; bases outside gene matches: 5. The variable domain in full, completed from reference TRBV7-2 and TRBJ2-7, reads GAGVSQSPSNKVTEKGKDVELRCDPISGHTALYWYRQSLGQGLEFLIYFQGNSAPDKSGLPSDRFSAERTGGSVSTLTIQRTQQEDSAVYLCASSLDRLAGHYEQYFGPGTRLTVT.

This chain uses TRBV11-2 with TRBJ1-2, with D possibly TRBD1 on 5 matching bases. Germline V gives CDR1 SGHAT, CDR2 FQNNGV. The CDR3 totals 15 residues. Trimming removed 5 bases at V and 0 bases at J, with 13 bases between. The CDR3 loop is CASSATGPSNYGYTF. The CDR3 DNA reads TGTGCCAGCAGCGCCACAGGTCCCTCTAACTATGGCTACACCTTC.

This chain connects TRBV5-5 to TRBJ2-7; D may be TRBD2 (5 bases). Per the germline V gene, CDR1 is SGHKS and CDR2 is YYEKEE (reference sequence). The CDR3 consists of 16 residues. V was trimmed by 0 bases and J by 5 bases, leaving 18 bases between them. CDR3 sequence (DNA): TGTGCCAGCAGCTTGGGAGGGTCTAGAAGCTTCCACGAGCAGTACTTC. It yields the protein CASSLGGSRSFHEQYF.

The chain recombines TRBV11-3 with TRBJ1-1, with a weak D call TRBD1 (5 bases). V dropped 3 bases and J dropped 7 bases, with 12 bases sitting between them. This CDR3 has 13 residues. From germline, CDR1 is SGHNT and CDR2 YENEEA. The CDR3 DNA reads as TGTGCCAGCAGCTTTCGGGGGACGCTTGAAGCTTTCTTT. It specifies CASSFRGTLEAFF.

The sample holds a few counts of this clone. The chain couples TRBV2 to TRBJ2-7; 13 nucleotides match TRBD2. The V gene's germline CDR1 is SNHLY and CDR2 FYNNEI. The CDR3 is 15 amino acids. The junction had 6 bases not matched to a gene; V was cut back by 7 bases and J by 3 bases. The CDR3 region has the DNA TGTGCCAGCACTACGGGACTAGCGGGAATCTACGAGCAGTACTTC. Residues: CASTTGLAGIYEQYF.

The rearrangement uses TRBV6-5 and TRBJ2-1; TRBD1 matches at 7 bases. V was pared by 0 bases and J by 4 bases, with 6 bases of the junction left unmatched. The CDR3 loop spans 16 amino acids. CDR1 and CDR2 from the germline V gene are MNHEY and SVGAGI. This CDR3 is CASSYSPGQSYNEQFF. CDR3 DNA sequence: TGTGCCAGCAGTTACTCACCGGGACAGTCATACAATGAGCAGTTCTTC.

This CDR3 is CASSLIPNRGNGYTF. The CDR3 coding sequence is TGTGCCAGCAGCTTAATCCCAAACAGGGGCAATGGCTACACCTTC. J is TRBJ1-2 and V is TRBV7-9, with 7 bases that match TRBD1. CDR3 length: 15 residues. The ends lost 2 bases at V and 6 bases at J; junction bases unmatched: 9. From germline, CDR1 is SEHNR and CDR2 FQNEAQ (reference sequence).

V gene TRBV29-1 combines with J gene TRBJ2-7; possibly TRBD2 for D (5 bases). The V end was cut by 4 bases, the J end by 4 bases, with 11 bases between. Germline V gene data show CDR1 as SQVTM and CDR2 as ANQGSEA. The CDR3 extends over 12 amino acids. CDR3 nucleotide sequence: TGCAGCGTTGCTCAAGAGGGATACGAGCAGTACTTC. Its translation is CSVAQEGYEQYF.

This sequence joins TRBV2 and TRBJ2-2, with a possible D match to TRBD2 (5 bases). The CDR3 length is 14 residues. Per germline, CDR1 SNHLY and CDR2 FYNNEI. V gave up 6 bases and J gave up 6 bases, with 14 bases separating them. DNA for the CDR3: TGTGCCAGCAGGGCCAATGGGAGAGCCGGGGAGCTGTTTTTT. Translated, it gives CASRANGRAGELFF.

As DNA, the CDR3 is TGCGCCAGCACTAGGGACAGAAGCTCTAACTATGGCTACACCTTC. Translated, it gives CASTRDRSSNYGYTF. The chain combines TRBV4-3 with TRBJ1-2, with 7 bases matching TRBD1. V shed 7 bases and J 0 bases; nucleotides not matched to a gene: 8. The CDR3 loop spans 15 amino acids. CDR1 LGHNA and CDR2 YSLEER come from the germline V gene.

V gene TRBV23-1 combines with J gene TRBJ2-5; TRBD1 might be the D (5 bases). TRBV23-1 has ORF status, its function being uncertain. Trimming stripped 2 bases from V and 5 bases from J, with 15 bases between. The CDR3 sequence is 15 residues long. CDR3 in DNA: TGCGCCAGCAGTCAAATAGGGGCTGTGGGGGAGACCCAGTACTTC. Amino acid sequence: CASSQIGAVGETQYF.

About this clone: This same CDR3 is encoded by further DNA sequences in the sample. The chain combines TRBV7-2 with TRBJ2-7; 9 positions match TRBD1. V shed 0 bases, J shed 0 bases, and the junction held 0 bases outside the gene matches. Per germline, CDR1 SGHTA and CDR2 FQGNSA. This CDR3 has 15 amino acids. The CDR3 sequence: CASSLAGQGSYEQYF. DNA for the CDR3: TGTGCCAGCAGCTTAGCGGGACAGGGCTCCTACGAGCAGTACTTC. The full variable domain, with the rest looked up from reference TRBV7-2 and TRBJ2-7, is GAGVSQSPSNKVTEKGKDVELRCDPISGHTALYWYRQSLGQGLEFLIYFQGNSAPDKSGLPSDRFSAERTGGSVSTLTIQRTQQEDSAVYLCASSLAGQGSYEQYFGPGTRLTVT.

The V call is TRBV5-1, the J call TRBJ2-5; 9 bases map to TRBD2. CDR3 length equals 16 residues. Germline V gene data show CDR1 as SGHRS and CDR2 as YFSETQ. Trimming at V came to 4 bases and at J to 4 bases, leaving 11 bases not matched to a gene. The CDR3 nucleotides read TGCGCCAGCAGCCCAAGGGGCGGGAGGGCCGGAGAGACCCAGTACTTC. Translating it yields CASSPRGGRAGETQYF.

V usage is TRBV18 and J usage is TRBJ2-7, with 8 bases aligning to TRBD2. The ends lost 3 bases at V and 5 bases at J; junction bases unmatched: 9. Germline CDR1 reads KGHSH; CDR2 reads LQKENI. The CDR3 sequence is 15 residues long. The DNA of the CDR3 is TGTGCCAGCTCACCCCTAAGGACTAGCTCTCACGAGCAGTACTTC. Translated, it gives CASSPLRTSSHEQYF.

This chain links TRBV29-1 with TRBJ1-3; D is possibly TRBD1 (6 bases). Trimming shortened V by 6 bases and J by 0 bases, and 12 bases separated the two germline ends. Germline V lookup: CDR1 SQVTM, CDR2 ANQGSEA. The CDR3 spans 14 residues. The CDR3 sequence: CSVTDRSSGNTIYF. DNA of the CDR3: TGCAGCGTCACGGACAGAAGCTCTGGAAACACCATATATTTT.

V gene TRBV9 combines with J gene TRBJ2-1, with a tentative D call TRBD1 (5 bases). Germline CDR1 reads SGDLS; CDR2 reads YYNGEE. CDR3 length equals 14 residues. V lost 4 bases to trimming and J lost 2 bases, with 10 bases between them. CDR3 nucleotide sequence: TGTGCCAGCAGCCTACCGACAGCCTACAATGAGCAGTTCTTC. It is translated as CASSLPTAYNEQFF.